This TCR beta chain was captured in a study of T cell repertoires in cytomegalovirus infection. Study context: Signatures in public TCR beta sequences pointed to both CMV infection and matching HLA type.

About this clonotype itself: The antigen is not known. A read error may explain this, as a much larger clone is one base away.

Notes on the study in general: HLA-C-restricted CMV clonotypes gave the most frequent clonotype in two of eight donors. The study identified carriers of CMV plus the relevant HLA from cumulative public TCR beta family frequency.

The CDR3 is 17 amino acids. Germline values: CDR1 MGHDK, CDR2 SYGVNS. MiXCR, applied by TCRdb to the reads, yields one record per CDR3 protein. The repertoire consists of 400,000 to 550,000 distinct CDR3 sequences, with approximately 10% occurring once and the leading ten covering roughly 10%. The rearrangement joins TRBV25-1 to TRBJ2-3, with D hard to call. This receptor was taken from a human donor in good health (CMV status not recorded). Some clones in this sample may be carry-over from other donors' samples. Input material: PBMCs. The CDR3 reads CVSSAKVLGRNTDTQYF. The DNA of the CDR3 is TGTGTCAGCAGTGCTAAAGTTCTTGGTCGAAACACAGATACGCAGTATTTT. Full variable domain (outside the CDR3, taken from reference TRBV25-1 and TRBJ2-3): EADIYQTPRYLVIGTGKKITLECSQTMGHDKMYWYQQDPGMELHLIHYSYGVNSTEKGDLSSESTVSRIRTEHFPLTLESARPSHTSQYLCVSSAKVLGRNTDTQYFGPGTRLTVL.